The subject of this entry is one TCR beta chain. As yet, its antigen is unknown. The record originates from a study of cytotoxic CD8 clonotypes in ibrutinib-treated CLL. Study observations and caveats: Public clonotypes were uncommon and contracted or stayed stable on treatment.

Assay used: immunoSEQ multiplex PCR; TCRdb lists only in-frame clones, some missing. Among fewer than 400,000 clones listed, about 61% were seen once. From cryopreserved PBMCs came around 2 micrograms of genomic DNA used for TCR beta libraries. Germline loops: CDR1 SQVTM, CDR2 ANQGSEA. This CDR3 is 15 amino acids long. V was shortened by 3 bases and J by 7 bases, with 22 bases between the two germline ends. The TCR originated in a human donor with chronic lymphocytic leukemia. Here the sequenced sample was PBMCs, taken after 36 months of ibrutinib treatment. The chain recombines TRBV29-1 with TRBJ2-7; D could derive from TRBD1 or TRBD2 (5 bases each). CDR3 sequence reads: CSVDTGNLAGREQYF. The CDR3 DNA reads TGCAGCGTTGATACAGGAAACTTGGCGGGTCGGGAGCAGTACTTC.